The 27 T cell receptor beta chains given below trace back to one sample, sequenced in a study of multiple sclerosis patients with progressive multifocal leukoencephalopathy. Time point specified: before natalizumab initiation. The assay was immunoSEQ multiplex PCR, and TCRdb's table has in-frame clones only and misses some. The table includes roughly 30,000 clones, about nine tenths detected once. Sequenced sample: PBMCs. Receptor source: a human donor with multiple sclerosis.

Here the CDR3 DNA reads TGTGCCAGCAGTTTGTGGACAGACTCCTACGAGCAGTACTTC. Its protein product is CASSLWTDSYEQYF. The genes are TRBV28 and TRBJ2-7; possibly TRBD1 for D (6 bases). The CDR3 sequence is 14 residues long. V shed 3 bases and J shed 0 bases, with 9 bases lying between them. The germline V gene has CDR1 MDHEN and CDR2 SYDVKM.

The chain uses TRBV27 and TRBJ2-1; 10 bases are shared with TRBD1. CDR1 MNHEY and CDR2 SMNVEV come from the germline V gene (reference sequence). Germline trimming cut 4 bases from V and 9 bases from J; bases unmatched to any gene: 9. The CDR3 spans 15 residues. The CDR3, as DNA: TGTGCCAGCAGTTATGGGGACAGGGGAGGTGGTGAGCAGTTCTTC. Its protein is CASSYGDRGGGEQFF.

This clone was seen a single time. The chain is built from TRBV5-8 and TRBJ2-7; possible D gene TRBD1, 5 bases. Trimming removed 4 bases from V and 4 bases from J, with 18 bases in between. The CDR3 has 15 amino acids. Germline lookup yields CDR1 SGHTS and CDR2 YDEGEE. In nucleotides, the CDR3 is TGTGCCAGCAGCCAAAACGGGTATGGGGCTTACGAGCAGTACTTC. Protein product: CASSQNGYGAYEQYF.

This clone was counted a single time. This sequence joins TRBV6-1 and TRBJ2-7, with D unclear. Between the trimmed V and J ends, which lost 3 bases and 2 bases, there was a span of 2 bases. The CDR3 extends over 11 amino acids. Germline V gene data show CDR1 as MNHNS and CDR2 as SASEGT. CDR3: CASSDPYEQYF. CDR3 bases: TGTGCCAGCAGTGATCCCTACGAGCAGTACTTC.

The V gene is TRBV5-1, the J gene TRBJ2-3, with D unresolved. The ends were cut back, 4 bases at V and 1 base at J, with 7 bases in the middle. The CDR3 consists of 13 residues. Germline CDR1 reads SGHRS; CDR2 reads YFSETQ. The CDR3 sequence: CASSMSGTDTQYF. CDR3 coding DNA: TGCGCCAGCAGCATGAGCGGCACAGATACGCAGTATTTT.

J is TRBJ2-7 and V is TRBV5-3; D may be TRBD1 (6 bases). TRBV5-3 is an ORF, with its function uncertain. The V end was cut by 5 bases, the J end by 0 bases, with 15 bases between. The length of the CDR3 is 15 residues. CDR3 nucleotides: TGTGCCAGAAGATACCGGGACACCTGCTCCTACGAGCAGTACTTC. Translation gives CARRYRDTCSYEQYF.

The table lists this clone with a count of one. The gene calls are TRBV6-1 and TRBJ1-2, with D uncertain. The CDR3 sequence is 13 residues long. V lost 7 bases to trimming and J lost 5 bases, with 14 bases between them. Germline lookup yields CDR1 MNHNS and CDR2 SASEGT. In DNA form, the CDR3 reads TGTGCCAGCACCCTACGACGTGAATATGGCTACACCTTC. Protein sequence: CASTLRREYGYTF.

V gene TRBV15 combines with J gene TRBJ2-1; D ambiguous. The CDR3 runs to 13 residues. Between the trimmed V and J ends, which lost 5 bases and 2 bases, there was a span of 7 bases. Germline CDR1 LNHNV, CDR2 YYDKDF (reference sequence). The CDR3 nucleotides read TGTGCCACCAGCTCAGATCCCTACAATGAGCAGTTCTTC. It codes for CATSSDPYNEQFF. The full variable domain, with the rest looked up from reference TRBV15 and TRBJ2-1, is DAMVIQNPRYQVTQFGKPVTLSCSQTLNHNVMYWYQQKSSQAPKLLFHYYDKDFNNEADTPDNFQSRRPNTSFCFLDIRSPGLGDTAMYLCATSSDPYNEQFFGPGTRLTVL.

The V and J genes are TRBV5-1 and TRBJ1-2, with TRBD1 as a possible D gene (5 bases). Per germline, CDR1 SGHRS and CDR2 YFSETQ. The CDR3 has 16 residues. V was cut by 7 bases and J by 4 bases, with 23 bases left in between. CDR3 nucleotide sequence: TGCGCCAGCCGTCCCGGGACGTCACAGATCACCTATGGCTACACCTTC. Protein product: CASRPGTSQITYGYTF.

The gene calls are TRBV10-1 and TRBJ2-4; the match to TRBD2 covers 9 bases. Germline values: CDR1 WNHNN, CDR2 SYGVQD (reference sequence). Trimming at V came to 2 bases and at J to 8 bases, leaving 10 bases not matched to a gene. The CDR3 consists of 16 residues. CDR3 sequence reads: CASSEGIKREVDIQYF. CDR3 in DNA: TGCGCCAGCAGTGAGGGTATAAAGCGGGAGGTGGACATTCAGTACTTC.

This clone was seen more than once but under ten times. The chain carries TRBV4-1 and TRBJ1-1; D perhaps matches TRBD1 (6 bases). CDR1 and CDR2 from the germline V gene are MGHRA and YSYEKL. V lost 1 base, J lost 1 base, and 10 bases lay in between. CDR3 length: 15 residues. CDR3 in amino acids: CASSQGDTENTEAFF. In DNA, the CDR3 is TGCGCCAGCAGCCAAGGGGACACAGAGAACACTGAAGCTTTCTTT.

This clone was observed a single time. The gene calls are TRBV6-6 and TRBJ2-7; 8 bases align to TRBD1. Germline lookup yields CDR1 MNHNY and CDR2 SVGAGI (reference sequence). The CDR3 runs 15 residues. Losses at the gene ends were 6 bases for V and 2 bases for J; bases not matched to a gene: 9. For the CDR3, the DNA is TGTGCCAGCAGAACGACAGGGGCCGGCCCCTACGAGCAGTACTTC. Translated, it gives CASRTTGAGPYEQYF.

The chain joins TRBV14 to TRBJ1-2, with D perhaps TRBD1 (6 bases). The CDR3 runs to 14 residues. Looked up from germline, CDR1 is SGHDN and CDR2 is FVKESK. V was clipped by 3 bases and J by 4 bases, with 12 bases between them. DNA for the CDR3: TGTGCCAGCAGCCAGCGAGGGGGACTCTATGGCTACACCTTC. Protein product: CASSQRGGLYGYTF.

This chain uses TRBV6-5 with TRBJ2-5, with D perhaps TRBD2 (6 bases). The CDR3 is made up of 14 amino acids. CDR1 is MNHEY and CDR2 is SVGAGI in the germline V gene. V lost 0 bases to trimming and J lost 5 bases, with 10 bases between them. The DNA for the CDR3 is TGTGCCAGCAGTTACTCGGCAGGAGGGGAGACCCAGTACTTC. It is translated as CASSYSAGGETQYF.

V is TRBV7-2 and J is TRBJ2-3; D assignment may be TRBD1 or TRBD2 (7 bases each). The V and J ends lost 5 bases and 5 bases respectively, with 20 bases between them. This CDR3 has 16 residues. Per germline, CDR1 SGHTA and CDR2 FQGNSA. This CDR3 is CASSRGRGRAKDTQYF. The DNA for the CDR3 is TGTGCCAGCAGCCGGGGCAGGGGGAGGGCCAAAGATACGCAGTATTTT. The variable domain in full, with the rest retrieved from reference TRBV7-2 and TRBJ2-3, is GAGVSQSPSNKVTEKGKDVELRCDPISGHTALYWYRQSLGQGLEFLIYFQGNSAPDKSGLPSDRFSAERTGGSVSTLTIQRTQQEDSAVYLCASSRGRGRAKDTQYFGPGTRLTVL.

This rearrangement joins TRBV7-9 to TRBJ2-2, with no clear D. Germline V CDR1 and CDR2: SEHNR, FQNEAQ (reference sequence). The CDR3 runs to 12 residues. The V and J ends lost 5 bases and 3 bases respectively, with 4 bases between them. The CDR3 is CASSPHTGELFF. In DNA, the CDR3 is TGTGCCAGCAGCCCACACACCGGGGAGCTGTTTTTT.

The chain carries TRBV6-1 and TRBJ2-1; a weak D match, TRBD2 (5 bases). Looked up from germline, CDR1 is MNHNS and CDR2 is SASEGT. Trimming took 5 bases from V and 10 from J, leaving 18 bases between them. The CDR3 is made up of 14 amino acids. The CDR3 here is CASSSRTISGEQFF. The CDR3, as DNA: TGTGCCAGCAGTTCTCGCACAATCTCGGGGGAGCAGTTCTTC.

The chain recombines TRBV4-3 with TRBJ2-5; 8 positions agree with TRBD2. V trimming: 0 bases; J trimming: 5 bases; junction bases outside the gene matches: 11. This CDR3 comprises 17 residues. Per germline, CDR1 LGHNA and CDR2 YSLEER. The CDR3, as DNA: TGCGCCAGCAGCCAAGATCTCCCGGGAGGGCCCGGCGAGACCCAGTACTTC. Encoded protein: CASSQDLPGGPGETQYF.

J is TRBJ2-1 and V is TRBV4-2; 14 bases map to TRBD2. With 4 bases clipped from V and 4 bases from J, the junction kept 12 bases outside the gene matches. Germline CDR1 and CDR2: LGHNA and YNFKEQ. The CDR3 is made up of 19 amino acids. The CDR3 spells CASSRSGTSGSRPYNEQFF. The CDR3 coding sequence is TGTGCCAGCAGCCGATCCGGGACTAGCGGGAGTCGGCCGTACAATGAGCAGTTCTTC.

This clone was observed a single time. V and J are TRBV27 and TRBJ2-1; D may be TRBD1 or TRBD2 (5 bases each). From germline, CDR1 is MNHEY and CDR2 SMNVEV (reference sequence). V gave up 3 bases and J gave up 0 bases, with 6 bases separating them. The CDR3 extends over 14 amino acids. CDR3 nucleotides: TGTGCCAGCAGTTTCGGGGCCTCCTACAATGAGCAGTTCTTC. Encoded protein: CASSFGASYNEQFF.

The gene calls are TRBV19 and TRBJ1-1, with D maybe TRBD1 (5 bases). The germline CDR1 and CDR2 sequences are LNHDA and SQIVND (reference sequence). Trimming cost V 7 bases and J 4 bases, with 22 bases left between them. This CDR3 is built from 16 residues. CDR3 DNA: TGTGCCAGTACAAGGGGAGAGGCTCCCCACGGCACTGAAGCTTTCTTT. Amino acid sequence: CASTRGEAPHGTEAFF. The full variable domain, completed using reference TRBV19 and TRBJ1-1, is DGGITQSPKYLFRKEGQNVTLSCEQNLNHDAMYWYRQDPGQGLRLIYYSQIVNDFQKGDIAEGYSVSREKKESFPLTVTSAQKNPTAFYLCASTRGEAPHGTEAFFGQGTRLTVV.

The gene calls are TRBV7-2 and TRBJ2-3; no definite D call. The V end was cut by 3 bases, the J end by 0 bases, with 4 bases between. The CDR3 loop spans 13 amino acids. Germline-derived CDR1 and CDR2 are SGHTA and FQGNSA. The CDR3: CASSLASTDTQYF. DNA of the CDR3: TGTGCCAGCAGCTTGGCTAGCACAGATACGCAGTATTTT.

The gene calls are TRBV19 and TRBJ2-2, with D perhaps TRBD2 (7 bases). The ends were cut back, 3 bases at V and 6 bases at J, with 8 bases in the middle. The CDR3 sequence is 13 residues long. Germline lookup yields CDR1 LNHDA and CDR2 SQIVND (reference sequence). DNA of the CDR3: TGTGCCAGTAGTATCGGGGGGCCCGGGGAGCTGTTTTTT. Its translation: CASSIGGPGELFF.

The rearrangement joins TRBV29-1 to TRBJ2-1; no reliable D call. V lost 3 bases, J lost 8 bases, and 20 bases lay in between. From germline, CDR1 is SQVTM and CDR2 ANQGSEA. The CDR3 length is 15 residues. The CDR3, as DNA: TGCAGCGTTGATCATCTAGTCAAAAAAACAGATGAGCAGTTCTTC. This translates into CSVDHLVKKTDEQFF.

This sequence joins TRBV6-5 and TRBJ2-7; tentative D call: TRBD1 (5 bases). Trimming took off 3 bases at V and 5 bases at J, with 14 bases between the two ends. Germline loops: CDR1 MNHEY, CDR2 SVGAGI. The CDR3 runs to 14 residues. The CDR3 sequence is CASSYATAWNEQYF. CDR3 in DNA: TGTGCCAGCAGTTATGCGACAGCCTGGAACGAGCAGTACTTC.

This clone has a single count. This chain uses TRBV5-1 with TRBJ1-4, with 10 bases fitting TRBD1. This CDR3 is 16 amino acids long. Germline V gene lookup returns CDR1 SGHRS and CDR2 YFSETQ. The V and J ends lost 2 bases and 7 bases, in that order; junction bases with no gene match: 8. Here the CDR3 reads CASSFEETGGGEKLFF. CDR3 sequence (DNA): TGCGCCAGCAGCTTTGAGGAGACAGGGGGCGGTGAAAAACTGTTTTTT.

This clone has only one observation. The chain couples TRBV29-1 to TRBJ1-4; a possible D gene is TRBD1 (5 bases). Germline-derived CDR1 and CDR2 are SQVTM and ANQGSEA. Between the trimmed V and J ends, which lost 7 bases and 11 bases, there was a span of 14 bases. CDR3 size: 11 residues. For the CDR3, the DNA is TGCAGCGCCGGGACCGGGGAGAAACTGTTTTTT. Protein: CSAGTGEKLFF.